This is a list of T cell receptor beta chains from one sample in a study of blood T cells in healthy people across ages. MiXCR was run by TCRdb on the 5' RACE reads, yielding one entry per CDR3 protein. The repertoire holds over 1,300,000 distinct CDR3 sequences, roughly 60% seen once, with under 8.5% in the top ten. The sample consisted of blood. These receptors all come from a man aged 18-30 years in good health. CDR3s include the opening cysteine and the closing phenylalanine or tryptophan. A D gene is named only where the DNA matches it firmly. Clone size appears in some rows only: once, few, many, or a class for an expanded clone.

CDR3nt	CDR3aa	d_gene	abundance	v_gene	j_gene
TGCAGCGGCCCCCGGACAGGGGGACAAAACACTCAGTACTTC	CSGPRTGGQNTQYF	TRBD1	.	TRBV29-1	TRBJ2-7
TGCGCCAGCAGCCAAGATTTTGGGCAGGGTGAAGCTTTCTTT	CASSQDFGQGEAFF	.	.	TRBV4-1	TRBJ1-1
TGTGCCATCAAAACCAACAGGGGGGAGGACGAGCAGTACTTC	CAIKTNRGEDEQYF	TRBD1	few	TRBV10-3	TRBJ2-7
TGCGCCAGCAGCCAAAATCCGGCGGGACTAGCGGGAAAAGAGACCCAGTACTTC	CASSQNPAGLAGKETQYF	TRBD2	few	TRBV4-3	TRBJ2-5
TGTGCCAGCAGTTTACAGATCCCGGGGAATTCACCCCTCCACTTT	CASSLQIPGNSPLHF	.	.	TRBV27	TRBJ1-6
TGTGCCAGCAGAGAACAGGGGCGAGAGACCCAGTACTTC	CASREQGRETQYF	TRBD1	.	TRBV27	TRBJ2-5
TGTGCCAGCAGCTTGGCCTATGTGCCGAACACCGGGGAGCTGTTTTTT	CASSLAYVPNTGELFF	.	.	TRBV5-5	TRBJ2-2
TGTGCCAGCACCCGACCAATTCAAGAGACCCAGTACTTC	CASTRPIQETQYF	.	.	TRBV7-9	TRBJ2-5
TGCAGCGTTGAAGACGACAGGGTCGGTTGGAATGAGCAGTTCTTC	CSVEDDRVGWNEQFF	TRBD1	few	TRBV29-1	TRBJ2-1
TGCAGTGCTGGCCCCCCGGGGGGAGAAACAGATACGCAGTATTTT	CSAGPPGGETDTQYF	TRBD2	.	TRBV20-1	TRBJ2-3